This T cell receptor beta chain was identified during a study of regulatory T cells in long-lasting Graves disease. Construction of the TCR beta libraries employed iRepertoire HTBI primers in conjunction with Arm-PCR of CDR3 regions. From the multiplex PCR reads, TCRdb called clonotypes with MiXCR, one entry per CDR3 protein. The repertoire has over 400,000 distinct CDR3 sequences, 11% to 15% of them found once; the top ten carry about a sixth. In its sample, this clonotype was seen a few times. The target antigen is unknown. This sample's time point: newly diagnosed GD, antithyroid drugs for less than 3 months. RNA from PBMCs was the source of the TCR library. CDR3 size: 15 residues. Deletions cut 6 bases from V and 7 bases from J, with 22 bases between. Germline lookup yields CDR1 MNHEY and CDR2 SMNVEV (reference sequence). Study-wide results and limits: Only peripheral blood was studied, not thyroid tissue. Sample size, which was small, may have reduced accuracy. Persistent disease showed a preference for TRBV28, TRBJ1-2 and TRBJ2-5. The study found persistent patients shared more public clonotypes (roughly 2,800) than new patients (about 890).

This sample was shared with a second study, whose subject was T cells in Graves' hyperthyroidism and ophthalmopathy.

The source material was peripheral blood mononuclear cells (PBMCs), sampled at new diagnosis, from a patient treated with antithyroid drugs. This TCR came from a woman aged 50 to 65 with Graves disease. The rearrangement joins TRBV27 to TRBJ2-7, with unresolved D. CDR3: CASRLTSDPPREQYF. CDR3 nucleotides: TGTGCCAGCAGGCTAACCAGCGATCCCCCGAGGGAGCAGTACTTC.